The T cell receptor beta chain under discussion was sequenced for a study of blood T cell repertoires in COVID-19 (dated by TCRdb to about 2020). The study in broad terms: Collaborator samples came from the United States, Italy and Spain and covered acute and convalescent phases of COVID-19. Nearly every sample came with metadata listing a de-identified subject ID, COVID-19 status, age in years and sex. Subjects who had been exposed to COVID-19, were actively infected with it, or had recovered from it provided the deeply sampled blood TCRbeta repertoires that made up the dataset. The prospective study material was composed of cDNA or gDNA derived from T cells, B-cell-depleted T cells, or PBMCs. The repertoires were released in a freely available public database meant as a resource for research on the immune response to SARS-CoV-2. Samples came from the ongoing ImmuneRACE study (first 160 participants) plus 1,254 subjects from 6 global collaborators. Where available, HLA class I and class II types were obtained from metadata supplied by the sample provider rather than from assay-based typing. The study at large found these results: Clinical and demographic metadata were provided uncurated, with the amount varying by source and participant.

V loses 7 bases at its end and J loses 3 bases; junction bases beyond the gene matches: 6. Per the germline V gene, SQVTM is the CDR1 and ANQGSEA is the CDR2. The cysteine opens and the phenylalanine closes a CDR3 of 14 amino acids. The CDR3 DNA has 42 bases and is translated from base 1. Notes on this clone: Its specific antigen is unknown. Within one base of it there is no much larger clone, and no base qualities were kept.

The collaborating institutions used their own protocols to collect whole blood in K2EDTA tubes. Collaborator samples were shipped for TCRbeta analysis as frozen whole blood, isolated PBMCs, or DNA extracted from either sample type. The immunoSEQ Assay, a bias-controlled multiplex PCR, was used to amplify TCRbeta CDR3 regions from genomic DNA. In the source study's methods: The number of nucleated cells in each sample was estimated from the amplification of reference gene primers within the assay. To quantify the absolute abundance of each unique TCRbeta CDR3 rearrangement, sequence reads were collapsed and filtered. For each sample, productive Simpson clonality was calculated as the square root of Simpson's diversity index over productive rearrangements. Sourced from immuneACCESS, this table was stored by TCRdb with only in-frame sequences that have V and J called. A share of the clones is absent; for the studies checked, an unresolved V gene accounts for under half, and the remainder has no known explanation. D and trimming were read from the DNA, whereas the V and J calls and clone size are those reported in that table. The sample table shows 150,000 to 200,000 clones, and 80% to 85% are seen once. The ten largest clones take up approximately 2.4% of the sample.

This sequence was found in a human donor with acute or convalescent COVID-19. The donor label of this sample is uncertain. The rearranged chain carries TRBV29-1 and TRBJ2-1; TRBD2 fits 10 bases in the junction. The sequenced material came from peripheral blood. The CDR3 protein sequence reads: CSGRTSGHYNEQFF. The DNA sequence follows: TGCAGCGGGCGGACTAGCGGCCACTACAATGAGCAGTTCTTC.